This T cell receptor beta chain was identified during a study of identical twins. Study results and limitations: For cord blood, abundant beta clonotypes had fewer insertions, unlike memory repertoires, which showed none. The degree of excess twin sharing was weaker in beta out-of-frame sequences.

This CDR3 spans 14 amino acids. The germline gives CDR1 ENHRY, CDR2 SYGVKD. About this clonotype: Its cognate antigen is unknown. Its ends do not fully match the called genes, so a read error is possible.

A universal primer site arose from template switching, and cDNA bore unique molecular identifiers. TCRdb reanalysed the 5' RACE reads using MiXCR and keeps one entry per CDR3 protein. The table has 540,000 or so distinct CDR3 sequences, 20% to 25% seen once; the top ten hold 0.48%. This sample was also put to use in a study of yellow fever vaccine responses in identical twins.

The rearrangement links TRBV10-3 to TRBJ1-5, with D uncertain. Material: CD4+ T cells sorted from blood. The TCR comes from a woman aged 18-29 years in good health. The CDR3 bases are TGCGCCATCAGCAATGAACTTAGCAATCAGCCCCAGCATTTT. It codes for CAISNELSNQPQHF.